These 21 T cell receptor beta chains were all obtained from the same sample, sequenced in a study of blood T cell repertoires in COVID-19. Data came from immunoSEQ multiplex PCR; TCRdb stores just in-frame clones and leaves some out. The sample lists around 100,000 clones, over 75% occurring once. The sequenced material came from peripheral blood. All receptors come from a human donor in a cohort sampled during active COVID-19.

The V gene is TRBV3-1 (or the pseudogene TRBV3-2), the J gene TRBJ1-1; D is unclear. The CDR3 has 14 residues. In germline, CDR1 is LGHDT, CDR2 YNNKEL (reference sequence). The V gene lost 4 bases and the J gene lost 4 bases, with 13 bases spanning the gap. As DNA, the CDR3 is TGTGCCAGCAGCCCTCCGGGAGGGATCACTGAAGCTTTCTTT. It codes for CASSPPGGITEAFF.

CDR3 sequence: CASSQVGRGNTIYF. The DNA of the CDR3 is TGTGCCAGCAGCCAAGTTGGTCGGGGAAACACCATATATTTT. This sequence joins TRBV3-1 (or the pseudogene TRBV3-2) and TRBJ1-3; D is unresolved. Germline CDR1 and CDR2: LGHDT and YNNKEL (reference sequence). The CDR3 length is 14 residues. V lost 1 base and J 4 bases, leaving 8 bases between the germline ends.

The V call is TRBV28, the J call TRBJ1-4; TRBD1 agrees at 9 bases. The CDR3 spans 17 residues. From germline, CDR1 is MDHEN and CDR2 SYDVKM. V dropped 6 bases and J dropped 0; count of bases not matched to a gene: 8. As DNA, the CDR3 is TGTGCCAGCAGAAACAGGGGGCGCGGGGCAACTAATGAAAAACTGTTTTTT. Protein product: CASRNRGRGATNEKLFF.

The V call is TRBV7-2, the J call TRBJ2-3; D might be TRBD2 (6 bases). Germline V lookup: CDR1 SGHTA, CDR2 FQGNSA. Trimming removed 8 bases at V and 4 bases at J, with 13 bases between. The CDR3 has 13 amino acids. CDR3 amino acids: CASGTGTPDTQYF. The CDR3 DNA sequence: TGTGCCAGCGGGACGGGGACTCCAGATACGCAGTATTTT.

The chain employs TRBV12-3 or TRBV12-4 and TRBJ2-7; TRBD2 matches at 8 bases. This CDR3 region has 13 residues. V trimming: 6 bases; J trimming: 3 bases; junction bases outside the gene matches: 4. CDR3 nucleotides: TGTGCCAGCAGCCCCAGCGGGGGCTACGAGCAGTACTTC. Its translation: CASSPSGGYEQYF.

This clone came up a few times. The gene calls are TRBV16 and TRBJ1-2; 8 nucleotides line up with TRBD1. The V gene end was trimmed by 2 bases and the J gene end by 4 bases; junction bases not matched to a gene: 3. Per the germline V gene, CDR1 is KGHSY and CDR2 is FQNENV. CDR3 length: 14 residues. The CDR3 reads CASSQETGAYGYTF. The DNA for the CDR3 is TGTGCCAGCAGCCAAGAGACAGGGGCCTATGGCTACACCTTC.

The CDR3 loop is CATSDHSGGATDTQYF. As DNA, the CDR3 is TGTGCCACCAGTGACCATAGCGGGGGGGCCACAGATACGCAGTATTTT. The chain uses TRBV24-1 and TRBJ2-3; 11 nucleotides align to TRBD2. V gave up 4 bases and J gave up 2 bases; unmatched junction bases: 4. Germline loops: CDR1 KGHDR, CDR2 SFDVKD. This CDR3 has 16 residues.

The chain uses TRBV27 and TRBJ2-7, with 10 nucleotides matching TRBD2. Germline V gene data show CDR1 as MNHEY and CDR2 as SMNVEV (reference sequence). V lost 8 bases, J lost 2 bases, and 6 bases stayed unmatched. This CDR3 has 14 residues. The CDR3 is CASSSGGLAYEQYF. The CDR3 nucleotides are TGTGCCAGCTCTAGCGGGGGCCTAGCCTACGAGCAGTACTTC.

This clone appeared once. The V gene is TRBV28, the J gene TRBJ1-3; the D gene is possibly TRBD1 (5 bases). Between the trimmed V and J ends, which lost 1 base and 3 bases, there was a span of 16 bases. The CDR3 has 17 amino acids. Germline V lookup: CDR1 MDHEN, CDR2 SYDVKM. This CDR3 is CASSLLGGIFYGNTIYF. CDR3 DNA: TGTGCCAGCAGTTTATTGGGGGGTATATTCTATGGAAACACCATATATTTT.

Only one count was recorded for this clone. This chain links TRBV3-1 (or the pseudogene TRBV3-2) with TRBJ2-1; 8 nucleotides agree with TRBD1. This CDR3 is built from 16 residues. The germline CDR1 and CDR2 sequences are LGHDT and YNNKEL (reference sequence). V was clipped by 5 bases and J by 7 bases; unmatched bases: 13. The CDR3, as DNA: TGTGCCAGCAGCGGCCTACACGGACAGGGTGGAAATGAGCAGTTCTTC. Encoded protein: CASSGLHGQGGNEQFF.

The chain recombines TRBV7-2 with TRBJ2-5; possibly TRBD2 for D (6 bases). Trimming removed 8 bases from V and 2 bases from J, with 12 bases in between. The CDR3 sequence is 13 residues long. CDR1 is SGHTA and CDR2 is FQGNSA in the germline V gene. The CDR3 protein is CASGPGGQETQYF. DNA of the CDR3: TGTGCCAGCGGACCTGGGGGGCAAGAGACCCAGTACTTC.

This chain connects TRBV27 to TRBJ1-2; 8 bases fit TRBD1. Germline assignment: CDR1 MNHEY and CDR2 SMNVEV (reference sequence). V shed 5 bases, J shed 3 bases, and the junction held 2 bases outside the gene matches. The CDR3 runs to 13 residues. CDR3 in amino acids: CASSRTGYYGYTF. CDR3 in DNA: TGTGCCAGCAGTCGGACAGGGTACTATGGCTACACCTTC.

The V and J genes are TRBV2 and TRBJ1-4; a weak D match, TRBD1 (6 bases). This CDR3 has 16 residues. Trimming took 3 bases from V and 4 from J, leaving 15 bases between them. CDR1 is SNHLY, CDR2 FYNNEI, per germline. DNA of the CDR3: TGTGCCAGCAGTGATAGAAGCTGGGGGCGTAATGAAAAACTGTTTTTT. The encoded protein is CASSDRSWGRNEKLFF.

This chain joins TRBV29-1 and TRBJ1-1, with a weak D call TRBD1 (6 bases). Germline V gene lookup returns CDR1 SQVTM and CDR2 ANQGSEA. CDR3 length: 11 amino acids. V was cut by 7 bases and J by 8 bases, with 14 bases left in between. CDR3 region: CSARGQTEAFF. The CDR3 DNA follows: TGCAGCGCCCGAGGACAGACCGAAGCTTTCTTT. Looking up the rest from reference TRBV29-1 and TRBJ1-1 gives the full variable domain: SAVISQKPSRDICQRGTSLTIQCQVDSQVTMMFWYRQQPGQSLTLIATANQGSEATYESGFVIDKFPISRPNLTFSTLTVSNMSPEDSSIYLCSARGQTEAFFGQGTRLTVV.

CDR3 amino acids: CASSPGGVTSSYEQYF. The CDR3 DNA is TGTGCCAGCAGCCCCGGAGGAGTCACGAGCTCCTACGAGCAGTACTTC. The chain links TRBV7-3 to TRBJ2-7, with D possibly being TRBD2 (5 bases). Trimming shortened V by 5 bases and J by 0 bases, and 17 bases separated the two germline ends. Germline-derived CDR1 and CDR2 are SGHTA and FQGTGA. The CDR3 extends over 16 amino acids.

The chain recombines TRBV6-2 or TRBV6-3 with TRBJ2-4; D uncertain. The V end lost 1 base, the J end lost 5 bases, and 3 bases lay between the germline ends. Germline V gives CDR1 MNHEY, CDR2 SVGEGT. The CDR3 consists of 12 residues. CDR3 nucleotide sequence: TGTGCCAGCAGTTACTTCGAAAACATTCAGTACTTC. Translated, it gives CASSYFENIQYF.

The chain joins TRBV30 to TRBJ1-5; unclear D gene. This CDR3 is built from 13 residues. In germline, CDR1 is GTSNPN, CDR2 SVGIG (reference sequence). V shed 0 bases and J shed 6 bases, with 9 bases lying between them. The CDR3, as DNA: TGTGCCTGGAGTGTAAGTGGAGGTCAGCCCCAGCATTTT. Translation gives CAWSVSGGQPQHF.

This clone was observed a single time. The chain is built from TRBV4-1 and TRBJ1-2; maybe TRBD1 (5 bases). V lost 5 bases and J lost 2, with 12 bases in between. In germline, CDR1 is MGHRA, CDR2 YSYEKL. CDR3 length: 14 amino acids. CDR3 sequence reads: CASSFRTPNYGYTF. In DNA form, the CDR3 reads TGCGCCAGCAGCTTCCGGACACCCAACTATGGCTACACCTTC.

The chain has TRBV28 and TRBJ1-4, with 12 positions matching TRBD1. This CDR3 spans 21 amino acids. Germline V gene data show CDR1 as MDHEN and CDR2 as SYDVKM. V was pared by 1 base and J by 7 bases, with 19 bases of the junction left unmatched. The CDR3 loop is CASSLSPRFGTGGGLGEKLFF. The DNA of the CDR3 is TGTGCCAGCAGTTTATCCCCGAGGTTCGGGACAGGGGGCGGCCTAGGTGAAAAACTGTTTTTT.

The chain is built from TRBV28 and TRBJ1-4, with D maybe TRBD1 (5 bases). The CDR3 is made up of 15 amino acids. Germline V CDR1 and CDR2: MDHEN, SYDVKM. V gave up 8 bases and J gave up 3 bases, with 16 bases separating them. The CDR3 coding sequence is TGTGCCAGCCCGCCTCGACAGAAAGCTAATGAAAAACTGTTTTTT. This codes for CASPPRQKANEKLFF.

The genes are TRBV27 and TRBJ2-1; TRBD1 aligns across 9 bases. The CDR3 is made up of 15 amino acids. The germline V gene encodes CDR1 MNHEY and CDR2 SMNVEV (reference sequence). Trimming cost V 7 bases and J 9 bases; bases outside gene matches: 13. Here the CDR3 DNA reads TGTGCCAGCAACCTACGGGGACAGGGCATTGGTGAGCAGTTCTTC. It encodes CASNLRGQGIGEQFF.